Presented here are 3 T cell receptor beta chains from one specimen sequenced in a study of T cells expressing NK-cell markers (dated by TCRdb to the early 2020s). Libraries were made using 5' RACE. Sequencing took place on an Illumina HiSeq 2000. TCRdb reprocessed the reads, and each CDR3 protein sequence is entered once, without DNA. The table for this sample shows under 200,000 distinct CDR3 sequences. Less than 20% of the sample lies in the top ten. Material: blood T cells: a sorted CD56 or NKG2C T cell subset, CD4+ or CD8+ T cells, or bulk PBMC T cells (not recorded which). These receptors were collected from a woman between 18 and 70 years old in good health.

The V gene is TRBV7-2, the J gene TRBJ2-7; TCRdb's D gene call, TRBD2, goes unchecked for lack of DNA. The CDR3 sequence is 13 residues long. The germline V gene encodes CDR1 SGHTA and CDR2 FQGNSA. The CDR3 loop is CASSLFGRDPSYF. Based on the CDR3 plus reference TRBV7-2 and TRBJ2-7, the full variable domain is GAGVSQSPSNKVTEKGKDVELRCDPISGHTALYWYRQSLGQGLEFLIYFQGNSAPDKSGLPSDRFSAERTGGSVSTLTIQRTQQEDSAVYLCASSLFGRDPSYFGPGTRLTVT.

The chain joins TRBV24-1 to TRBJ2-1; the D gene TCRdb calls, TRBD2, cannot be checked with no DNA. The CDR3 extends over 13 amino acids. The germline CDR1 and CDR2 sequences are KGHDR and SFDVKD. CDR3 amino acids: CATSDLRRYEQFF.

The rearrangement uses TRBV29-1 and TRBJ2-2; TCRdb names TRBD1, which stays unverified in the absence of DNA. The CDR3 is made up of 16 amino acids. Germline-derived CDR1 and CDR2 are SQVTM and ANQGSEA. The CDR3 sequence is CSVETRGLGSTGELFF.